This TCR beta chain was observed in a study of cytomegalovirus exposure and HLA in healthy donors. Study outcomes and limitations: Another analysis was done later, and it associated 15,000 or so TCR beta sequences with HLA alleles at 0.05 false discovery rate. The study listed roughly 160 cytomegalovirus-associated TCR beta chains. What a later analysis reportedly showed was that an Asian-associated ancestry cluster had fewer N-insertions than the roughly 720-donor mean.

PCR used 60 Vbeta primers and 13 Jbeta primers. The assay was immunoSEQ multiplex PCR, and TCRdb's table has in-frame clones only and misses some. The sample comprises some 160,000 clones, roughly 83% of which are singletons, and approximately 1.4% rests with the top ten. As to this clone: Antigen specificity is unknown.

Donors likely had unrecorded immune exposures despite being nominally healthy when sampled. From germline, CDR1 is MGHRA and CDR2 YSYEKL. The CDR3 is 12 residues long. The source material was PBMCs. The sequence was collected from a woman aged 18-29 years in good health and CMV-seronegative. V is TRBV4-1 and J is TRBJ2-5, with D possibly matching TRBD1 (6 bases). The tail of the sequence fits TRBJ2-7 better, so the J call may be wrong. CDR3 residues: CASSPRGHEQYF. As DNA, the CDR3 is TGCGCCAGCAGCCCCAGGGGCCACGAGCAGTACTTC.